A selection of T cell receptor beta chains follows, all from one sample in a study of blood T cell repertoires in COVID-19. The assay was immunoSEQ multiplex PCR, and TCRdb's table has in-frame clones only and misses some. Of fewer than 400,000 clones listed, around 88% are singletons. The sample comprised peripheral blood. The source is a man aged 25-45 years with active or convalescent COVID-19. The CDR3 runs from the conserved cysteine through the conserved F or W. A D gene is named only where the DNA matches it firmly. Not all rows give a size; the values are once, few, many and, for expanded clones, a class.

v_call	d_call	cdr3_length	j_call	clone_size	cdr3_nt	cdr3_aa
TRBV5-6	-	13	TRBJ2-7	-	TGTGCCAGCAGCTTCCGACAGATCTACGAGCAGTACTTC	CASSFRQIYEQYF
TRBV7-2	-	14	TRBJ1-1	-	TGTGCCAGCAGCTTATCTTCCCTCAACACTGAAGCTTTCTTT	CASSLSSLNTEAFF
TRBV12-3/TRBV12-4	-	12	TRBJ2-7	-	TGTGCCAGCAGTGCCTCCGAGTACGAGCAGTACTTC	CASSASEYEQYF
TRBV19	TRBD1	14	TRBJ2-1	-	TGTGCCAGTAGTATAACCAGGGGGAGCTCCAAGCAGTTCTTC	CASSITRGSSKQFF
TRBV9	TRBD2	19	TRBJ2-2	-	TGTGCCAGCAGCGTCGCGGCTAGCGGGAGGCCGGGGAAAGGCGGGGAGCTGTTTTTT	CASSVAASGRPGKGGELFF
TRBV30	TRBD2	15	TRBJ2-3	-	TGTGCCTGGAGTGGGTTAGCGGGGGGGACAGATACGCAGTATTTT	CAWSGLAGGTDTQYF
TRBV3-1/TRBV3-2	-	13	TRBJ1-2	-	TGTGCCAGCAGTCCAGGGTATAACTATGGCTACACCTTC	CASSPGYNYGYTF
TRBV4-3	-	15	TRBJ2-5	-	TGCGCCAGCAGCCAAGATATGGGCAGAGATGAGACCCAGTACTTC	CASSQDMGRDETQYF
TRBV4-3	TRBD2	15	TRBJ2-4	-	TGCGCCAGCAGCTTGGGGGAGGGTGGCAAAAACATTCAGTACTTC	CASSLGEGGKNIQYF
TRBV3-1/TRBV3-2	TRBD2	20	TRBJ2-5	-	TGTGCCAGCAGCCTGGGACTAGCGGGGGGGCTGAATACCATTGGAGAGACCCAGTACTTC	CASSLGLAGGLNTIGETQYF
TRBV3-1/TRBV3-2	-	16	TRBJ1-5	once	TGTGCCAGCAGCCAGGGGGCGGGAGCGCACAGTCAGCCCCAGCATTTT	CASSQGAGAHSQPQHF
TRBV24-1	TRBD1	15	TRBJ1-5	-	TGTGCCACCAGTGACTCTCGACAGGGACGGCTGCCCCAGCATTTT	CATSDSRQGRLPQHF
TRBV6-5	-	12	TRBJ1-3	-	TGTGCCAGCCGCATGGGGCTGGGCACCATATATTTT	CASRMGLGTIYF
TRBV11-2	-	15	TRBJ1-6	-	TGTGCCAGCAGCTTAATCCAGGGTGGAAATTCACCCCTCCACTTT	CASSLIQGGNSPLHF
TRBV12-3/TRBV12-4	-	13	TRBJ1-1	-	TGTGCCAGCAGATGGACTAAAAACACTGAAGCTTTCTTT	CASRWTKNTEAFF
TRBV2	TRBD1	16	TRBJ2-3	-	TGTGCCAGCACCCCCCGGGACAGGGGGGTTCGGGATACGCAGTATTTT	CASTPRDRGVRDTQYF
TRBV6-5	-	12	TRBJ2-5	-	TGTGCCAGCAGTTCGCCCGGGAAGACCCAGTACTTC	CASSSPGKTQYF
TRBV19	TRBD1	12	TRBJ1-2	-	TGTGCCAGTCTTGAACAGGGGAGTGGCTACACCTTC	CASLEQGSGYTF
TRBV6-4	-	13	TRBJ1-5	-	TGTGCCAGCAGTGTTCGCCAGGGACAGCCCCAGCATTTT	CASSVRQGQPQHF
TRBV24-1	-	16	TRBJ1-5	-	TGTGCCACCAGTGAGGCCCGGAGGTCAAACAATCAGCCCCAGCATTTT	CATSEARRSNNQPQHF
TRBV3-1/TRBV3-2	TRBD2	16	TRBJ2-1	once	TGTGCCAGCAGCCAAGACCCCAGCGGGAGTACCAATGAGCAGTTCTTC	CASSQDPSGSTNEQFF
TRBV6-5	TRBD2	15	TRBJ2-1	-	TGTGCCAGCAGCCCAACTAGCGGCTCCTACAATGAGCAGTTCTTC	CASSPTSGSYNEQFF
TRBV2	-	14	TRBJ1-2	once	TGTGCCAGCAGTGAAGCCCAGGGTACCTATGGCTACACCTTC	CASSEAQGTYGYTF
TRBV19	TRBD1	15	TRBJ2-1	-	TGTGCCACCCACCCTTACAGGGGCAGAGACAATGAGCAGTTCTTC	CATHPYRGRDNEQFF
TRBV9	-	14	TRBJ1-2	-	TGTGCCAGCAGCGGAGGACAGACTACCTATGGCTACACCTTC	CASSGGQTTYGYTF